This T cell receptor beta chain was obtained from a study of blood T cell repertoires in COVID-19. As processed by the authors: Estimation of nucleated cell counts relied on the amplification of reference gene primers. Produced via immunoSEQ multiplex PCR; TCRdb's table is partial and in-frame only. The V and J calls and clone size are taken from that table; D and trimming were inferred from the DNA. This sample has approximately 180,000 clones, with about 85% found just once. CDR3 size: 13 residues. The germline V and J ends were trimmed by 2 bases and 4 bases, with 6 bases remaining between them. Germline V CDR1 and CDR2: SEHNR, FQNEAQ (reference sequence).

Sample: peripheral blood. The clonotype originates from a man aged 60 to 75 with active or convalescent COVID-19. V usage is TRBV7-9 and J usage is TRBJ1-3; D is unclear. The chain's CDR3 is CASSLSSGNTIYF. In nucleotides, the CDR3 is TGTGCCAGCAGCTTATCTTCGGGAAACACCATATATTTT.